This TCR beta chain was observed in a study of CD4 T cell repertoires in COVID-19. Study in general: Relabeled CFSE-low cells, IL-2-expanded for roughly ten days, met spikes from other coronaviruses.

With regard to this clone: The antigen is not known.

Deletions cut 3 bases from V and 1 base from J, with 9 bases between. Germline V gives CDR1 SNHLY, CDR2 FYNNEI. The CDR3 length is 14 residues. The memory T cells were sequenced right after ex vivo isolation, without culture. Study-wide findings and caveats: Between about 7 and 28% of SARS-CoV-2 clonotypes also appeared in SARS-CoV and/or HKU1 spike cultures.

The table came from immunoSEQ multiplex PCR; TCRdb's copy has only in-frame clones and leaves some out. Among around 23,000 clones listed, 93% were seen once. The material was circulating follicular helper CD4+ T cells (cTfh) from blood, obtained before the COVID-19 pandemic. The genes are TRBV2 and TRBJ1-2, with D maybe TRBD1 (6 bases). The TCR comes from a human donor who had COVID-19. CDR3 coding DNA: TGTGCCAGCAGTGAGGACAGCCTTAACTATGGCTACACCTTC. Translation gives CASSEDSLNYGYTF.